Included here is one TCR beta chain sequence, with context. The data derive from a study of technical replicates of blood from a handful of donors. Libraries were prepared by immunoSEQ multiplex PCR; TCRdb keeps only in-frame clonotypes and omits some of them. The repertoire holds tens of thousands of clones, with roughly 91% as singletons. The TCR comes from a human donor in good health. Some clones in this sample may be carry-over from other donors' samples. Sequenced: PBMCs.

The CDR3 DNA is TGTGCCAGCTCACCTAGACCTAGCGTACGCACAGATACGCAGTATTTT. Translation: CASSPRPSVRTDTQYF. The chain recombines TRBV18 with TRBJ2-3, with D possibly TRBD2 on 6 matching bases. The germline V gene has CDR1 KGHSH and CDR2 LQKENI. This CDR3 comprises 16 residues. Trimming removed 3 bases from V and 1 base from J, with 14 bases in between. The full variable domain, its missing parts supplied by reference TRBV18 and TRBJ2-3, is NAGVMQNPRHLVRRRGQEARLRCSPMKGHSHVYWYRQLPEEGLKFMVYLQKENIIDESGMPKERFSAEFPKEGPSILRIQQVVRGDSAAYFCASSPRPSVRTDTQYFGPGTRLTVL.